The entry that follows covers one T cell receptor beta chain sequence. Its antigen target is currently unknown. No much larger clone is present one base from it, and per-base qualities are unavailable. The data are from a study of blood T cell repertoires in COVID-19 (dated by TCRdb to the early 2020s). At the level of the whole study: Samples covering the acute and convalescent phases of COVID-19 were provided by collaborators in the United States, Italy and Spain. The sample metadata nearly always contained a de-identified subject ID, COVID-19 status, age in years and sex. HLA class I and class II types, where available, came from metadata supplied by the sample provider rather than from assay-based typing. The samples were drawn from the first 160 participants of the ongoing ImmuneRACE study and from 1,200 or so subjects provided by 6 global collaborators. Subjects who had been exposed to COVID-19, were actively infected with it, or had recovered from it provided the deeply sampled blood TCRbeta repertoires that made up the dataset. The prospective study material was composed of cDNA or gDNA derived from T cells, B-cell-depleted T cells, or PBMCs. The repertoires were released in a freely available public database meant as a resource for research on the immune response to SARS-CoV-2. Overall results and qualifications from the work: Clinical and demographic metadata were provided uncurated, with the amount varying by source and participant.

Each collaborating institution followed its own protocols to collect whole blood in K2EDTA tubes. For TCRbeta analysis, collaborators shipped samples in one of three forms: frozen whole blood, isolated PBMCs, or DNA extracted from either of those sample types. Reading from cysteine to phenylalanine, the CDR3 counts 11 amino acids. Left in the record is the CDR3 DNA by itself, 33 bases read in frame from the first base. The germline V gene encodes CDR1 SGHTS and CDR2 YDEGEE. Relative to germline, V is 4 bases shorter and J is 8 bases shorter, with 8 bases between their ends. TCRbeta CDR3 regions were amplified from genomic DNA using the immunoSEQ Assay, a bias-controlled multiplex PCR. In the paper's pipeline: The number of nucleated cells in each sample was estimated from the amplification of reference gene primers within the assay. To quantify the absolute abundance of each unique TCRbeta CDR3 rearrangement, sequence reads were collapsed and filtered. Productive Simpson clonality was computed per sample as the square root of Simpson's diversity index over productive rearrangements. What TCRdb holds here is the immuneACCESS table cut down to in-frame rearrangements. Part of the clones is not present; checked against another copy, under half of the missing clones reflect an unresolved V gene, and the others are unexplained. V, J and clone size are those of that table, while D and trimming were read from the DNA. The sample table records around 100,000 clones; approximately 92% of these occur just once. 4.5% to 6% of the sample belongs to the ten largest clones.

The V and J segments used are TRBV5-8 and TRBJ2-3; a tentative D call is TRBD1 (5 bases match). The source of this sequence is a man between 70 and 80 years old with acute or convalescent COVID-19. Sequencing was done on a sample of peripheral blood. The DNA sequence is given as TGTGCCAGCAGCCTTAGGGGTACGCAGTATTTT. Its translation reads: CASSLRGTQYF. Reference TRBV5-8 and TRBJ2-3 proteins supply the regions before and after the CDR3; the full variable domain is: EAGVTQSPTHLIKTRGQQATLRCSPISGHTSVYWYQQALGLGLQFLLWYDEGEERNRGNFPPRFSGRQFPNYSSELNVNALELEDSALYLCASSLRGTQYFGPGTRLTVL.